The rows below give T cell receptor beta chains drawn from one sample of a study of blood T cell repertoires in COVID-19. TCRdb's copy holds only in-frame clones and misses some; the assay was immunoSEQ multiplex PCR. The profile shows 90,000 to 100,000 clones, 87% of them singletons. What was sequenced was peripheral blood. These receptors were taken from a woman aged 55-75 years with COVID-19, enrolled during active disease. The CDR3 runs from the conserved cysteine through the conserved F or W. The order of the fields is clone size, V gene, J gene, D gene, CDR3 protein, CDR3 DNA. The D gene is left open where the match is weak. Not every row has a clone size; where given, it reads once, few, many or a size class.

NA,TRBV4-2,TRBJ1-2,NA,CASSQEQGHGYTF,TGTGCCAGCAGCCAAGAACAGGGACATGGCTACACCTTC
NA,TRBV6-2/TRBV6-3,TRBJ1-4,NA,CASSSPPGGGDEKLFF,TGTGCCAGCAGTTCCCCCCCGGGTGGGGGGGATGAAAAACTGTTTTTT
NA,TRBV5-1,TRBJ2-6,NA,CASRVMGGISGANVLTF,TGCGCCAGCAGAGTGATGGGGGGTATCTCTGGGGCCAACGTCCTGACTTTC
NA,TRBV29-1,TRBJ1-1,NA,CSVVGPEMNTEAFF,TGCAGCGTTGTCGGTCCCGAAATGAACACTGAAGCTTTCTTT
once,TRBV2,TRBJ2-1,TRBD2,CASSEGLAGVDEQFF,TGTGCCAGCAGCGAGGGACTAGCGGGGGTGGATGAGCAGTTCTTC
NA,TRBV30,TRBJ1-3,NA,CAWSAPGTGNTIYF,TGTGCCTGGAGTGCGCCGGGAACTGGAAACACCATATATTTT
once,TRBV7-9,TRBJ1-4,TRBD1,CASSMRQGQNEKLFF,TGTGCCAGCAGCATGAGACAGGGCCAAAATGAAAAACTGTTTTTT
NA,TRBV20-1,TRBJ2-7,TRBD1,CSASVQGAYEQYF,TGCAGTGCTAGTGTCCAGGGGGCCTACGAGCAGTACTTC
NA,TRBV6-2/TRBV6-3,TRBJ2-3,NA,CASSYGDSGTDTQYF,TGTGCCAGCAGTTATGGTGACAGCGGCACAGATACGCAGTATTTT
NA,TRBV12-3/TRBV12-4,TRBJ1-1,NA,CASRGEYTEAFF,TGTGCCAGCAGGGGCGAATACACTGAAGCTTTCTTT
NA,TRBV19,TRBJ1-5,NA,CASSISGSNQPQHF,TGTGCCAGTAGTATATCAGGATCAAATCAGCCCCAGCATTTT
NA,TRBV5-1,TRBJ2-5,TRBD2,CASSLAASGGKETQYF,TGCGCCAGCAGCCTGGCGGCTAGCGGGGGGAAAGAGACCCAGTACTTC
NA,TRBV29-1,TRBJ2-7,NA,CSVGGGPEQYF,TGCAGCGTTGGTGGGGGCCCCGAGCAGTACTTC
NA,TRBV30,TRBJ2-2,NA,CAWKWGADGELFF,TGTGCCTGGAAGTGGGGAGCCGACGGGGAGCTGTTTTTT
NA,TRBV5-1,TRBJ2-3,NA,CASSLGQGSTDTQYF,TGCGCCAGCAGCTTGGGGCAGGGGAGCACAGATACGCAGTATTTT
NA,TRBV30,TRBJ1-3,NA,CAWSVGGSGNTIYF,TGTGCCTGGAGTGTGGGGGGCTCTGGAAACACCATATATTTT
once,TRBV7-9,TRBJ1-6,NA,CASSLSKQQGTPLHF,TGTGCCAGCAGCTTGTCTAAGCAACAGGGAACACCCCTCCACTTT
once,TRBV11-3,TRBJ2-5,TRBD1,CASSKETKESLGTEQETQYF,TGTGCCAGCAGCAAAGAAACGAAAGAGTCCCTTGGGACAGAACAAGAGACCCAGTACTTC
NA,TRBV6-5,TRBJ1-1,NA,CASRGGNTEAFF,TGTGCCAGCAGAGGGGGGAACACTGAAGCTTTCTTT
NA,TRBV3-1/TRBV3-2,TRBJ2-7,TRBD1,CASSSFGQGIYEQYF,TGTGCCAGCAGCTCTTTTGGACAGGGGATCTACGAGCAGTACTTC
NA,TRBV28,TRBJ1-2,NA,CASSLLAWQGGYGYTF,TGTGCCAGCAGTTTATTGGCCTGGCAGGGAGGCTATGGCTACACCTTC
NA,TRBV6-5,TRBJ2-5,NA,CASSTPGVATQYF,TGTGCCAGCAGTACTCCGGGGGTGGCGACCCAGTACTTC
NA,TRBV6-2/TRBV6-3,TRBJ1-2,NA,CASSTGISDGYTF,TGTGCCAGCAGCACAGGGATTTCAGATGGCTACACCTTC
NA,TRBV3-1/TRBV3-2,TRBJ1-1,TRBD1,CASSQERTGQWAFF,TGTGCCAGCAGCCAAGAAAGGACAGGCCAGTGGGCTTTCTTT
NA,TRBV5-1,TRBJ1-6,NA,CASSLLTGPNSPLHF,TGCGCCAGCAGCTTGTTGACAGGCCCTAATTCACCCCTCCACTTT
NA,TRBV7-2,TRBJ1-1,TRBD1,CASSWDRVLNTEAFF,TGTGCCAGCAGCTGGGACAGGGTCCTGAACACTGAAGCTTTCTTT
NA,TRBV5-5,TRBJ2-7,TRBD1,CASSLVTGVNEQYF,TGTGCCAGCAGCTTGGTGACAGGGGTAAACGAGCAGTACTTC
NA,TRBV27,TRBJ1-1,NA,CASSFNRDTEAFF,TGTGCCAGCAGTTTCAACAGGGACACTGAAGCTTTCTTT
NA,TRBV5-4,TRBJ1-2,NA,CASSQDRANYGYTF,TGTGCCAGCAGCCAGGACAGAGCTAACTATGGCTACACCTTC
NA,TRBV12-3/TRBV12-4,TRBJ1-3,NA,CASSYYSGNTIYF,TGTGCCAGCAGTTATTACTCTGGAAACACCATATATTTT
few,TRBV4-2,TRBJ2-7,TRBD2,CASSQDLGGTYEQYF,TGTGCCAGCAGCCAAGATTTGGGGGGGACCTACGAGCAGTACTTC
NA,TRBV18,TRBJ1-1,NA,CASSLDRLTEAFF,TGTGCCAGCTCACTCGACAGACTCACTGAAGCTTTCTTT
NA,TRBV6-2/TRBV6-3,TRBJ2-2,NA,CASSYPDSIGRELFF,TGTGCCAGCAGTTACCCCGACTCTATTGGCCGGGAGCTGTTTTTT
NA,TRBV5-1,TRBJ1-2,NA,CASGPGRIPLGGYTF,TGCGCCAGCGGCCCCGGGAGGATCCCATTGGGTGGCTACACCTTC
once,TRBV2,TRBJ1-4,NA,CASSRGRGNEKLFF,TGTGCCAGCAGTCGAGGACGGGGAAATGAAAAACTGTTTTTT
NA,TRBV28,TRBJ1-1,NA,CASRTGFTEAFF,TGTGCCAGCAGAACAGGGTTCACTGAAGCTTTCTTT
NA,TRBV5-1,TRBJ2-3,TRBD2,CASTKSGTSGGTDTQYF,TGCGCCAGCACTAAATCCGGGACTAGCGGGGGAACTGATACGCAGTATTTT
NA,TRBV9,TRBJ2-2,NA,CASSPRGAANTGELFF,TGTGCCAGCAGCCCACGCGGGGCAGCGAACACCGGGGAGCTGTTTTTT
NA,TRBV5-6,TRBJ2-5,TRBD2,CASSFMRGGSKETQYF,TGTGCCAGCAGCTTCATGCGGGGGGGCTCGAAAGAGACCCAGTACTTC
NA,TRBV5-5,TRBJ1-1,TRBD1,CASSWATGGPGYTEAFF,TGTGCCAGCAGCTGGGCGACAGGGGGACCGGGGTACACTGAAGCTTTCTTT
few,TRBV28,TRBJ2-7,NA,CASSSPSYEQYF,TGTGCCAGCAGTTCCCCATCCTACGAGCAGTACTTC
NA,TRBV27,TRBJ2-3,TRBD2,CASSPRTSADTQYF,TGTGCCAGCAGCCCCCGGACTAGCGCGGATACGCAGTATTTT
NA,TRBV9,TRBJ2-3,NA,CASSVGQSVGQYF,TGTGCCAGCAGCGTTGGACAGTCGGTTGGACAGTATTTT
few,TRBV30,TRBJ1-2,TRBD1,CAWSPDRVNYGYTF,TGTGCCTGGAGTCCGGACAGGGTTAACTATGGCTACACCTTC
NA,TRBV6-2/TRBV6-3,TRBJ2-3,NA,CASSRTAERTQYF,TGTGCCAGCAGTCGGACAGCGGAGCGGACGCAGTATTTT
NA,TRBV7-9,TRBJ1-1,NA,CASSKSGGYTEAFF,TGTGCCAGCAGTAAATCGGGGGGATACACTGAAGCTTTCTTT
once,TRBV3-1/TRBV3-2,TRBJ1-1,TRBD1,CASSPGQTNTEAFF,TGTGCCAGCAGCCCGGGACAGACGAACACTGAAGCTTTCTTT
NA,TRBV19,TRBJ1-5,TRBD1,CASRPSYMTGGAVLSNQPQHF,TGTGCCAGTAGACCCAGTTATATGACAGGGGGCGCGGTGTTGAGCAATCAGCCCCAGCATTTT
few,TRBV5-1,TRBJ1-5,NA,CASSLGPRQPQHF,TGCGCCAGCAGCTTGGGTCCCCGTCAGCCCCAGCATTTT
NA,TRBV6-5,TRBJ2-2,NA,CASSSDLRSDGELFF,TGTGCCAGCAGTTCCGACTTACGGTCTGACGGGGAGCTGTTTTTT
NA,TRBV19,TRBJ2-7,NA,CASSIVDF,TGTGCCAGTAGTATAGTAGACTTC
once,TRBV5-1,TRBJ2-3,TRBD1,CASSPGTGAPDTQYF,TGCGCTAGCAGCCCCGGGACAGGGGCTCCAGATACGCAGTATTTT
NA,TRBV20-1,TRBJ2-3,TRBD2,CSASPSGGGTDTQYF,TGCAGTGCTAGTCCTAGCGGGGGTGGCACAGATACGCAGTATTTT
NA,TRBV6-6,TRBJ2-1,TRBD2,CASSLTSGGHEQFF,TGTGCCAGCAGTTTAACTAGCGGGGGGCATGAGCAGTTCTTC
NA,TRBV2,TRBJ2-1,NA,CASTRRGPDNEQFF,TGTGCCAGCACCCGAAGGGGCCCTGACAATGAGCAGTTCTTC
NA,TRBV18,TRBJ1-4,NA,CASSPTDLGQKLFF,TGTGCCAGCTCACCGACAGATTTGGGGCAAAAACTGTTTTTT
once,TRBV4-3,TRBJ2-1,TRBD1,CASRPGTGEYNEQFF,TGCGCCAGCAGGCCCGGGACAGGGGAATACAATGAGCAGTTCTTC
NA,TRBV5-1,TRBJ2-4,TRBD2,CASRRTSENIQYF,TGCGCCAGCAGACGGACTAGCGAGAACATTCAGTACTTC